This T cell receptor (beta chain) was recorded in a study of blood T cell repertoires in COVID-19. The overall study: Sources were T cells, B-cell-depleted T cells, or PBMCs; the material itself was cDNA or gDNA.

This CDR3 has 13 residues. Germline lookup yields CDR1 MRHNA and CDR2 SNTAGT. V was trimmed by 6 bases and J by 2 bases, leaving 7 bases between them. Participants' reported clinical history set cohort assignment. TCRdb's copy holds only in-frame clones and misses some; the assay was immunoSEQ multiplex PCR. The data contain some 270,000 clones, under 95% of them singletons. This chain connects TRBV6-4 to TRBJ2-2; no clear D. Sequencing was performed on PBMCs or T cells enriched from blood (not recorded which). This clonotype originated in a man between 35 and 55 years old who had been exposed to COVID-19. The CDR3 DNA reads TGTGCCAGCAGGGACGGCAACACCGGGGAGCTGTTTTTT. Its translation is CASRDGNTGELFF.